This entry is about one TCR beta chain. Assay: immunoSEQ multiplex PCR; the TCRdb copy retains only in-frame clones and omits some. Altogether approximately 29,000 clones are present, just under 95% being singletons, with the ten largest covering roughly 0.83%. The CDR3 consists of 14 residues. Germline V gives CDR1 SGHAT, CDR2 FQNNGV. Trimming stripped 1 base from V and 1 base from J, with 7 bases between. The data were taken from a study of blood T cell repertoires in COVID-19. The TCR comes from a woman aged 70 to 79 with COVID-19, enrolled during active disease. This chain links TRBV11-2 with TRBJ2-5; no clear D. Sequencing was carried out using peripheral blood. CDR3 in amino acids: CASSLGFGQETQYF. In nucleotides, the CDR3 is TGTGCCAGCAGCTTAGGGTTCGGCCAAGAGACCCAGTACTTC. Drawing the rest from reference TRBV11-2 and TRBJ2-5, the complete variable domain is EAGVAQSPRYKIIEKRQSVAFWCNPISGHATLYWYQQILGQGPKLLIQFQNNGVVDDSQLPKDRFSAERLKGVDSTLKIQPAKLEDSAVYLCASSLGFGQETQYFGPGTRLLVL.